This T cell receptor (beta chain) stems from a study of shared T cell receptors in the human thymus. Only in-frame clones appear in the TCRdb table, and some are missing; sequencing was by immunoSEQ multiplex PCR. The profile shows some 660,000 clones, about 89% of them singletons. This clone was detected only a few times. With 1 base removed from V and 0 bases from J, the gap between germline ends came to 7 bases. In germline, CDR1 is MGHRA, CDR2 YSYEKL. The CDR3 spans 14 residues. The same data also went into a second study, on human thymus T cells. Per that study: Thymic samples were excised during corrective heart operations.

The chain uses TRBV4-1 and TRBJ2-7; D is undetermined. This clonotype originated in a boy under three years old with a congenital heart defect. The sequenced material came from thymocytes. The CDR3 DNA is TGCGCCAGCAGCCAAGTGTCCAGCTCCTACGAGCAGTACTTC. Its translation is CASSQVSSSYEQYF.